This T cell receptor (beta chain) originates from a study of neurological immune-mediated disorders. Trimming left V 1 base short and J 6 bases short, with 6 bases between. The V gene's germline CDR1 is KGHSH and CDR2 LQKENI. The CDR3 covers 12 residues. Study-wide points: Neither clinical nor MRI features showed any association with the multiple sclerosis repertoire cluster, and the authors stated that larger cohorts are needed. The most TCR clonal expansion was seen in HTLV-1-associated myelopathy, whereas the least was seen in multiple sclerosis, below the level in healthy controls.

Comment on this clonotype: What it binds is not known.

Preparation of the unsorted libraries drew on 2 million PBMCs stored at -80 C. The cDNA came from 5'RACE with 10-nucleotide random UMIs. TCRdb used MiXCR to reprocess the 5' RACE reads, holding one entry per CDR3 protein. The data hold tens of thousands of distinct CDR3 sequences, with 5% to 6% observed a single time. The V gene is TRBV18, the J gene TRBJ1-2; D gene uncertain. The material sequenced was PBMCs. The clonotype originates from a young woman with multiple sclerosis. CDR3 in amino acids: CASSPQGNGYTF. Here the CDR3 DNA reads TGTGCCAGCTCACCACAAGGGAATGGCTACACCTTC.